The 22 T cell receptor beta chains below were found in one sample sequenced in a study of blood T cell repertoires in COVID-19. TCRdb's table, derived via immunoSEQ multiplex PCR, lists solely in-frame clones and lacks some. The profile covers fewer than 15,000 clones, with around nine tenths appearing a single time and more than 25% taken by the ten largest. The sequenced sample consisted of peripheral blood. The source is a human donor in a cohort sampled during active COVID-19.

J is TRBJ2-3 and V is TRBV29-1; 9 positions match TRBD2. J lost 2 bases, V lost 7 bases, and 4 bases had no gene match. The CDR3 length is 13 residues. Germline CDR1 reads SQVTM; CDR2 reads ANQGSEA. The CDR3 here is CSGLAATTDTQYF. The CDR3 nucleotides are TGCAGCGGACTAGCGGCAACCACAGATACGCAGTATTTT.

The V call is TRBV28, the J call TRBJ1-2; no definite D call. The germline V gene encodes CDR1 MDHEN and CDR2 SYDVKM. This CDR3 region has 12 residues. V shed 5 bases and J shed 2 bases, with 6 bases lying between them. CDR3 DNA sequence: TGTGCCAGCAGTATACAGAACTATGGCTACACCTTC. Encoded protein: CASSIQNYGYTF.

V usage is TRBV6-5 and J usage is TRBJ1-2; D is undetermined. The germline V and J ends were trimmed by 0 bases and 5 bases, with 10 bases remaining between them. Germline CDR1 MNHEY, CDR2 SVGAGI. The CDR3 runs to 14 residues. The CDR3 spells CASSYSGREYGYTF. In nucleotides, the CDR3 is TGTGCCAGCAGTTACTCGGGTAGGGAGTATGGCTACACCTTC.

CDR3 residues: CASRPVPSYNEQFF. Written as DNA, the CDR3 is TGCGCCAGCAGACCAGTTCCCTCCTACAATGAGCAGTTCTTC. The chain is built from TRBV5-1 and TRBJ2-1, with D unclear. Trimming stripped 5 bases from V and 0 bases from J, with 9 bases between. The V gene's germline CDR1 is SGHRS and CDR2 YFSETQ. There are 14 residues in the CDR3.

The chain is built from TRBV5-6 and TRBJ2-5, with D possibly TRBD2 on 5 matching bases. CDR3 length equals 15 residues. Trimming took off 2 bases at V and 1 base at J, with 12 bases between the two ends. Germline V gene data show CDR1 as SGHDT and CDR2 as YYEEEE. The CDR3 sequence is CASSFRRVVQETQYF. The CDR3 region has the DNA TGTGCCAGCAGCTTCCGGCGGGTGGTCCAAGAGACCCAGTACTTC.

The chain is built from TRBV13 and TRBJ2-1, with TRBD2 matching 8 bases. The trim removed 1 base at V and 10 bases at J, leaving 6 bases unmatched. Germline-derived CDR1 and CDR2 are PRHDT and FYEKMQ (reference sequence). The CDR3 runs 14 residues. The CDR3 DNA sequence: TGTGCCAGCAGCTTAGACGGGGGGGCCCGGGAGCAGTTCTTC. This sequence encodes CASSLDGGAREQFF.

This CDR3 is CASSHRLAGNNEQFF. DNA of the CDR3: TGTGCCAGCAGCCACCGACTAGCGGGGAACAATGAGCAGTTCTTC. The chain uses TRBV16 and TRBJ2-1; TRBD2 matches 11 bases. V dropped 3 bases and J dropped 5; count of bases not matched to a gene: 3. From germline, CDR1 is KGHSY and CDR2 FQNENV. The CDR3 loop spans 15 amino acids.

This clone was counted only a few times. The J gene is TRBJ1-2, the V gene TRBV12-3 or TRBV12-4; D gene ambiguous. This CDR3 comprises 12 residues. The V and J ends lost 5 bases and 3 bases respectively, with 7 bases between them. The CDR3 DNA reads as TGTGCCAGCAGTCCAGTTGACTATGGCTACACCTTC. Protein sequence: CASSPVDYGYTF.

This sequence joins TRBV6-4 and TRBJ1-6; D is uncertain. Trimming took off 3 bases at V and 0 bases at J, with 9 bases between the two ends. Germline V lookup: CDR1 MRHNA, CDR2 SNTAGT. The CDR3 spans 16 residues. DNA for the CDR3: TGTGCCAGCAGTGAATTTGCGAGCTCCTATAATTCACCCCTCCACTTT. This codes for CASSEFASSYNSPLHF.

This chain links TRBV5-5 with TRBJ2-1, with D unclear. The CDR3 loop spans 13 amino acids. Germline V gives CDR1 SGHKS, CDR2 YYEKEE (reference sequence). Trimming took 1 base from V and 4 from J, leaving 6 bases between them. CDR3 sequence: CASSLSEYNEQFF. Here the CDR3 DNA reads TGTGCCAGCAGCTTGTCGGAGTACAATGAGCAGTTCTTC. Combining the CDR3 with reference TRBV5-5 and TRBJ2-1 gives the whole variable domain DAGVTQSPTHLIKTRGQQVTLRCSPISGHKSVSWYQQVLGQGPQFIFQYYEKEERGRGNFPDRFSARQFPNYSSELNVNALLLGDSALYLCASSLSEYNEQFFGPGTRLTVL.

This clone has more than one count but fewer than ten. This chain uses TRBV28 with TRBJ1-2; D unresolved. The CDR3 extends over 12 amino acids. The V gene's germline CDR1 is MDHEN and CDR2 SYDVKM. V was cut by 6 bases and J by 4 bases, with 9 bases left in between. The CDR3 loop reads CASRGGPYGYTF. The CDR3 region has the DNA TGTGCCAGCAGGGGAGGACCCTATGGCTACACCTTC.

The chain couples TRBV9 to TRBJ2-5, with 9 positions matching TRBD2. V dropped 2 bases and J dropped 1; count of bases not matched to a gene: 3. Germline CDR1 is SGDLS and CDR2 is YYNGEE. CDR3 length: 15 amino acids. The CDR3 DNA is TGTGCCAGCAGCGTCTCTAGCGGGGCCCAAGAGACCCAGTACTTC. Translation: CASSVSSGAQETQYF. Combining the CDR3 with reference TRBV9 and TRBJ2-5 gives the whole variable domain DSGVTQTPKHLITATGQRVTLRCSPRSGDLSVYWYQQSLDQGLQFLIQYYNGEERAKGNILERFSAQQFPDLHSELNLSSLELGDSALYFCASSVSSGAQETQYFGPGTRLLVL.

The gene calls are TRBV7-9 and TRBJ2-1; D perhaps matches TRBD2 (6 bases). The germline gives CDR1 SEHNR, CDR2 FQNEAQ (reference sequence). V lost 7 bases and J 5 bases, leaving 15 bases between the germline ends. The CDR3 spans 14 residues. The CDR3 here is CASTLRAGHNEQFF. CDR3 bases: TGTGCCAGCACCCTTAGGGCGGGGCACAATGAGCAGTTCTTC.

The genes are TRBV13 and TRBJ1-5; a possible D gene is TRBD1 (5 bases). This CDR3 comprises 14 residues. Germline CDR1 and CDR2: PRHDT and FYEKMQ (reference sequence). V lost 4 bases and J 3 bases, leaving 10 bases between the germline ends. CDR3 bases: TGTGCCAGCAGCTCCGGGACTCTCAATCAGCCCCAGCATTTT. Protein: CASSSGTLNQPQHF.

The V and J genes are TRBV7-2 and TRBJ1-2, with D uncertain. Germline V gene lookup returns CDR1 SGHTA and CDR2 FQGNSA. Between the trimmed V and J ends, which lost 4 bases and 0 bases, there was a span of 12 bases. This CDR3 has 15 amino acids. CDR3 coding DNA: TGTGCCAGCAGCTCATATCTACAGTCTAACTATGGCTACACCTTC. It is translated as CASSSYLQSNYGYTF.

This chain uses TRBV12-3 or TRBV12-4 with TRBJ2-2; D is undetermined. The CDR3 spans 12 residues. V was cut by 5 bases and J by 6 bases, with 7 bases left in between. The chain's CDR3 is CASSQYPGELFF. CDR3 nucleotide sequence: TGTGCCAGCAGTCAGTATCCCGGGGAGCTGTTTTTT.

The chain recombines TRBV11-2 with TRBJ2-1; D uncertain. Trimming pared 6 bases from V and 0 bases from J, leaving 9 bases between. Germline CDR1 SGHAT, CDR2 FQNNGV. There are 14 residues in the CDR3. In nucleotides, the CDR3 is TGTGCCAGCAGAACAGAGTACTCCTACAATGAGCAGTTCTTC. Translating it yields CASRTEYSYNEQFF.

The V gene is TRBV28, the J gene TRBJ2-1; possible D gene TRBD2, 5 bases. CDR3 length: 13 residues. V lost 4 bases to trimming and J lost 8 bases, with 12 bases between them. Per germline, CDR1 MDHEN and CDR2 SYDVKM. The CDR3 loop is CASSYPERDEQFF. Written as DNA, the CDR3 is TGTGCCAGCAGTTACCCGGAGAGGGATGAGCAGTTCTTC.

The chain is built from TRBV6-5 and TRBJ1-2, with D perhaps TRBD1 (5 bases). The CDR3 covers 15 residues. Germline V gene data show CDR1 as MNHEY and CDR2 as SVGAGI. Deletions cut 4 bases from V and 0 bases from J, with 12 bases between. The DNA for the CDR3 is TGTGCCAGCAGTTGGGGCCAGGACACTAACTATGGCTACACCTTC. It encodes CASSWGQDTNYGYTF.

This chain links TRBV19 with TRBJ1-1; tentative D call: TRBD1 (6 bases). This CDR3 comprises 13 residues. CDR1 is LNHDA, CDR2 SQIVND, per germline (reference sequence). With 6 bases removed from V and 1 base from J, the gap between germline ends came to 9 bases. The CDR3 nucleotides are TGTGCCAGTAGGCTGGGACAGAACACTGAAGCTTTCTTT. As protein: CASRLGQNTEAFF.

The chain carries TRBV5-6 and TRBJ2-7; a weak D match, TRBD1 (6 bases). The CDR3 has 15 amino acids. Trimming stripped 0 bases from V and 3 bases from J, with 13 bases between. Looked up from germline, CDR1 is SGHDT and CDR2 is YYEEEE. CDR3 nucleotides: TGTGCCAGCAGCTTGGGACAGGAGGAGATCTACGAGCAGTACTTC. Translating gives CASSLGQEEIYEQYF.

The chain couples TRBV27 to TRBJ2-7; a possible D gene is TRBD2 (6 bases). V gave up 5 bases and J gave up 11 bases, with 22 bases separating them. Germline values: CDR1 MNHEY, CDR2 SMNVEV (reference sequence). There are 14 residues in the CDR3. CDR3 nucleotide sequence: TGTGCCAGCAGTGCCGGGACTGAGATTTCAGCAGAGTACTTC. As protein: CASSAGTEISAEYF.